This TCR beta chain was retrieved from a study of cytomegalovirus exposure and HLA in healthy donors. The CDR3 loop spans 13 amino acids. V gave up 8 bases and J gave up 7 bases, with 12 bases separating them. Germline values: CDR1 SNHLY, CDR2 FYNNEI. On this clone: Its antigen is still unknown.

General study findings and limits: Later work found most CMV-associated TCR beta chains apparently HLA-restricted. For TCR beta chains, V- and J-gene trimming was later linked to a missense DCLRE1C variant.

The PCR contained 60 Vbeta and 13 Jbeta primers. Here immunoSEQ multiplex PCR was the method, and the copy in TCRdb shows in-frame clones only, minus some. The sample lists approximately 88,000 clones; about 74% were seen once. The source of this sequence is a man under 40 in good health and CMV-seronegative. The J gene is TRBJ1-6, the V gene TRBV2; D possibly corresponds to TRBD1 (5 bases). Specimen: PBMCs. For the CDR3, the DNA is TGTGCCAGCGGGGCCATCGGGAATTCACCCCTCCACTTT. It encodes CASGAIGNSPLHF. The full variable domain, its missing parts supplied by reference TRBV2 and TRBJ1-6, is EPEVTQTPSHQVTQMGQEVILRCVPISNHLYFYWYRQILGQKVEFLVSFYNNEISEKSEIFDDQFSVERPDGSNFTLKIRSTKLEDSAMYFCASGAIGNSPLHFGNGTRLTVT.